This T cell receptor (beta chain) was observed in a study of T cells in localized non-small cell lung cancer. The study's findings and limits: Turning up in adjacent lung were a median roughly 50 of the top 100 tumor clones. With higher T cell density in blood came longer overall survival. Uninvolved adjacent lung had the highest recorded T cell clonality, with tumor below it. Heterogeneity is still possible, as just one tumor region was sequenced.

The V segment lost 3 bases and the J segment 1 base; nucleotides outside the gene matches: 5. This CDR3 region has 16 residues. Note on this clone: The antigen remains undetermined.

The method was immunoSEQ multiplex PCR; TCRdb's version includes in-frame clones alone and lacks a portion of them. The sample records 45,000 to 55,000 clones, around 77% being singletons. The TCR originated in a man aged 35-69 years with stage I squamous cell lung carcinoma. The chain couples TRBV23-1 to TRBJ1-1; 10 nucleotides match TRBD1. TRBV23-1 belongs to the ORF category, with a function that is uncertain. The source material was peripheral blood, sampled before any cancer treatment. The CDR3 reads CASSHRQGAENTEAFF. CDR3 in DNA: TGCGCCAGCAGTCATCGACAGGGGGCGGAGAACACTGAAGCTTTCTTT.